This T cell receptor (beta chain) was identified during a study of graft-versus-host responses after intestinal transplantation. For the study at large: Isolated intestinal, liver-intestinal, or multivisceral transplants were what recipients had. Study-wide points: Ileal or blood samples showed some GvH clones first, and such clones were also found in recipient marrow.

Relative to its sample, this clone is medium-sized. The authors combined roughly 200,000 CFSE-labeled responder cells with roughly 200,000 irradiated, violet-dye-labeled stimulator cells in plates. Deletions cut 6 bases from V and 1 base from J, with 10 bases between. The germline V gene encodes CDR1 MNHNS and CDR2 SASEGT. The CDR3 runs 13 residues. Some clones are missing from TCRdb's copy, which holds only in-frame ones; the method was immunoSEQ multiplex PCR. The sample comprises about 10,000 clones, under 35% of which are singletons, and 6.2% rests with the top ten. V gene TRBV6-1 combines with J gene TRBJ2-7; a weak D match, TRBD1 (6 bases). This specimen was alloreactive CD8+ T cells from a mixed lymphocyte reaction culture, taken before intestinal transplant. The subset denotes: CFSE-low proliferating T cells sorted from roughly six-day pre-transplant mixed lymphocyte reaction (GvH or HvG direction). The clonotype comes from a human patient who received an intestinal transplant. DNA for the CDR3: TGTGCCAGCAGAGGGACATTATCCTACGAGCAGTACTTC. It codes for CASRGTLSYEQYF.